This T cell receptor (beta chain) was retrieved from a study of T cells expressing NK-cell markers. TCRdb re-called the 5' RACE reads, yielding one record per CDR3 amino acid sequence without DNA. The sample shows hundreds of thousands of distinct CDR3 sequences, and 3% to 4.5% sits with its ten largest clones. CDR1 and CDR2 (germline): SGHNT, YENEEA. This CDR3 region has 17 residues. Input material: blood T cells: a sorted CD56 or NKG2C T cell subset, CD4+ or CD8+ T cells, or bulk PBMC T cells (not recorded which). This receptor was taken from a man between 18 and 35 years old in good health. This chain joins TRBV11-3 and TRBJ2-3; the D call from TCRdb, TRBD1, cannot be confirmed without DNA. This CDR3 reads CASSLAPTGAYTDTQYF.